The source of this TCR beta chain is a study of blood T cell repertoires in COVID-19. Study as a whole: Samples taken during acute and convalescent COVID-19 were collected in the United States, Italy and Spain. In each case, the material was cDNA or gDNA derived from T cells, B-cell-depleted T cells, or PBMCs.

About this clone: Other DNA sequences within the sample encode an identical CDR3.

The V gene lost 3 bases and the J gene lost 0 bases, with 8 bases spanning the gap. Germline V lookup: CDR1 KGHSH, CDR2 LQKENI. The CDR3 loop spans 15 amino acids. Original analysis: Scientists estimated how many nucleated cells there were by amplifying reference gene primers. Method: immunoSEQ multiplex PCR; TCRdb's copy keeps in-frame clones and lacks some. The V and J calls and clone size come from that table; D and trimming were worked out from the DNA. This sample carries around 620,000 clones, 85% to 90% of them seen once, and the ten largest clones take 0.2% to 0.3%. The chain has TRBV18 and TRBJ2-2; D is possibly TRBD2 (5 bases). This sequence was found in a woman under 30 with acute or convalescent COVID-19. The material sequenced was peripheral blood. CDR3 region: CASSPRTANTGELFF. In DNA form, the CDR3 reads TGTGCCAGCTCACCTAGGACTGCGAACACCGGGGAGCTGTTTTTT.